This T cell receptor beta chain derives from a study of T cells in Graves' hyperthyroidism and ophthalmopathy. Whole-study results and caveats: Ophthalmopathy cases were set apart from stable hyperthyroidism by a 13 V-J model.

Diagnostic decisions used clinical symptoms, serum thyroxine and TRAb, thyroid ultrasound and orbital computed tomography. This clonotype was seen repeatedly, ten times or more. Antigen unknown. There were TCR beta CDR3 regions amplified from RNA transcripts. HTBI primers were used for first-round RT-PCR of the TCR CDR3. TCRdb redid the calling of the multiplex PCR reads with MiXCR, one entry per CDR3 protein. The data contain hundreds of thousands of distinct CDR3 sequences, around 13% of them seen just once; the ten biggest clones take up around an eighth. The clonotype originates from a woman between 45 and 60 years old with Graves' ophthalmopathy. Specimen: blood.

CDR3 DNA: TGTGCCAGCTCTATGGCCGGTACAGGGAGCTCCTACGAGCAGTACTTC. It yields the protein CASSMAGTGSSYEQYF. The chain employs TRBV2 and TRBJ2-7; the D gene is possibly TRBD1 (6 bases). The germline V gene has CDR1 SNHLY and CDR2 FYNNEI. V dropped 8 bases and J dropped 0 bases, with 20 bases sitting between them. This CDR3 is 16 amino acids long.